This is a list of T cell receptor beta chains from one sample in a study of T cells in localized non-small cell lung cancer. TCRdb's table, derived via immunoSEQ multiplex PCR, lists solely in-frame clones and lacks some. Of about 41,000 clones listed, approximately 83% are singletons. Sequencing used PBMCs, obtained before any cancer treatment. These receptors all come from a man between 40 and 75 years old with stage II lung adenocarcinoma. Both conserved end residues are part of each CDR3.

TRBV10-3	TRBJ1-1	CAISETSRELNTEAFF
TRBV4-1	TRBJ2-3	CASSQDATGLTRLTDTQYF
TRBV14	TRBJ2-1	CASSGLAGVFEQFF
TRBV7-8	TRBJ1-2	CASSLWALYGYTF
TRBV5-1	TRBJ2-3	CASSLGTLAGADTQYF
TRBV7-7	TRBJ2-2	CASSLETAGELFF
TRBV7-2	TRBJ1-2	CASSRQGAGYGYTF
TRBV21-1	TRBJ2-2	CASSKTGRQDNNTGELFF
TRBV6-5	TRBJ1-1	CASREALAGGRAFF
TRBV5-6	TRBJ2-4	CASSLVARVAKNIQYF
TRBV5-6	TRBJ2-5	CASSLARQDQETQYF
TRBV19	TRBJ2-1	CASSARLAGAGEQFF
TRBV7-9	TRBJ1-2	CASSPLAGAGGYGYTF
TRBV2	TRBJ1-1	CAPVRAEAFF
TRBV5-6	TRBJ2-1	CASSFSGRYTDEQFF
TRBV13	TRBJ1-1	CASSLRVSTEAFF
TRBV2	TRBJ2-3	CASSPIFAGGPGDTQYF
TRBV18	TRBJ2-6	CASSPSFLVGANVLTF
TRBV4-2	TRBJ2-1	CASSQAAGASSYNEQFF
TRBV5-6	TRBJ2-7	CASRPGTNPYEQYF
TRBV18	TRBJ1-2	CASSPETGAGYGYTF
TRBV7-8	TRBJ1-3	CASSLALGNTIYF
TRBV15	TRBJ1-4	CATSQGTGSLEKLFF
TRBV5-5	TRBJ2-7	CASSLVHRVTYEQYF
TRBV28	TRBJ1-2	CASTEGGQGGGYTF